Listed below are T cell receptor beta chains from one sample, sequenced in a study of radiation and T cells in renal cell carcinoma. The repertoire was sequenced with immunoSEQ multiplex PCR; TCRdb's copy has only in-frame clones and lacks some. The sample includes 95,000 to 150,000 clones, about four fifths of them seen just once. Sequenced here: blood, sampled from a patient whose treatment included radiotherapy and nephrectomy. The receptor source for this set is a man in his fifties with renal cell carcinoma. CDR3s include the opening cysteine and the closing phenylalanine or tryptophan. Each record gives: CDR3 DNA, CDR3 protein, V gene, clone size, D gene, J gene. D genes are given only for firm matches. Size is stated for part of the rows, as once, few or many counts, or as a class when the clone is expanded.

cdr3_nt: TGTGCCAGCAGCGGAACAGGGTTATTTGGAAACACCATATATTTT
cdr3_aa: CASSGTGLFGNTIYF
v_call: TRBV9
clone_size: -
d_call: -
j_call: TRBJ1-3

cdr3_nt: TGTGCCAGCAGCGCCAGCGGGGGGAGGTACAATGAGCAGTTCTTC
cdr3_aa: CASSASGGRYNEQFF
v_call: TRBV7-2
clone_size: -
d_call: TRBD2
j_call: TRBJ2-1

cdr3_nt: TGTGCCAGCAGCGCGTCGGGGTATACAGATACGCAGTATTTT
cdr3_aa: CASSASGYTDTQYF
v_call: TRBV9
clone_size: -
d_call: -
j_call: TRBJ2-3

cdr3_nt: TGTGCCAGCGCCGGGAGCGGGGGGGAGACCCAGTACTTC
cdr3_aa: CASAGSGGETQYF
v_call: TRBV6-6
clone_size: -
d_call: TRBD2
j_call: TRBJ2-5

cdr3_nt: TGTGCCAGCAGCCCTACCGGGCAGAACACTGAAGCTTTCTTT
cdr3_aa: CASSPTGQNTEAFF
v_call: TRBV6-5
clone_size: -
d_call: -
j_call: TRBJ1-1

cdr3_nt: TGCGCCAGCAGTGAGCAGGGCTCTGGGTCCCAGTACTTC
cdr3_aa: CASSEQGSGSQYF
v_call: TRBV10-2
clone_size: -
d_call: -
j_call: TRBJ2-5

cdr3_nt: TGTGCCACCAGCAGGGACCGGGGATTCCAAGAGACCCAGTACTTC
cdr3_aa: CATSRDRGFQETQYF
v_call: TRBV15
clone_size: -
d_call: -
j_call: TRBJ2-5

cdr3_nt: TGTGCCAGTAGCCTTCCGGGACAGGCCGCGGAAAAACTGTTTTTT
cdr3_aa: CASSLPGQAAEKLFF
v_call: TRBV19
clone_size: -
d_call: TRBD1
j_call: TRBJ1-4

cdr3_nt: TGCGCCAGCAGACAGCCTAACCGGGACAGAGAGTTCTTC
cdr3_aa: CASRQPNRDREFF
v_call: TRBV5-1
clone_size: -
d_call: TRBD1
j_call: TRBJ2-1

cdr3_nt: TGTGCCAGCAGCTTGGCTCGCGGGGCCTACAATGAGCAGTTCTTC
cdr3_aa: CASSLARGAYNEQFF
v_call: TRBV5-4
clone_size: -
d_call: -
j_call: TRBJ2-1

cdr3_nt: TGTGCCAGCAGCTTAGCCCCACAGAATGGCTACACCTTC
cdr3_aa: CASSLAPQNGYTF
v_call: TRBV7-9
clone_size: -
d_call: -
j_call: TRBJ1-2

cdr3_nt: TGTGCCAGCAGTGTGACAGGGGGTCGATTTACGCAGTATTTT
cdr3_aa: CASSVTGGRFTQYF
v_call: TRBV27
clone_size: -
d_call: TRBD1
j_call: TRBJ2-3

cdr3_nt: TGTGCCAGCAGTTTAGGGACAGGGGGCGACGAGCAGTACTTC
cdr3_aa: CASSLGTGGDEQYF
v_call: TRBV27
clone_size: -
d_call: TRBD1
j_call: TRBJ2-7

cdr3_nt: TGTGCCAGCAGTCCCGGGACAGGGGTACCCGGGGAGCTGTTTTTT
cdr3_aa: CASSPGTGVPGELFF
v_call: TRBV27
clone_size: -
d_call: TRBD1
j_call: TRBJ2-2

cdr3_nt: TGTGCCAGCAGCTCAAGACAGGGTGTGCTTGAAGCTTTCTTT
cdr3_aa: CASSSRQGVLEAFF
v_call: TRBV5-4
clone_size: few
d_call: TRBD1
j_call: TRBJ1-1

cdr3_nt: TGTGCCAGCAGCCCGGGACAACCTGGAAACACCATATATTTT
cdr3_aa: CASSPGQPGNTIYF
v_call: TRBV9
clone_size: -
d_call: -
j_call: TRBJ1-3

cdr3_nt: TGTGCCAGCAGTTATAGCGGGAGGGCCGACGAGCAGTACTTC
cdr3_aa: CASSYSGRADEQYF
v_call: TRBV6-6
clone_size: -
d_call: TRBD2
j_call: TRBJ2-7

cdr3_nt: TGCGCCAGCAGCCAAGATTTGGGGGTGGTGAACACCGGGGAGCTGTTTTTT
cdr3_aa: CASSQDLGVVNTGELFF
v_call: TRBV4-3
clone_size: few
d_call: -
j_call: TRBJ2-2

cdr3_nt: TGCGCCAGCAGTGAGGCCAGGGGGAGCTCCTACAATGAGCAGTTCTTC
cdr3_aa: CASSEARGSSYNEQFF
v_call: TRBV10-1
clone_size: -
d_call: TRBD1
j_call: TRBJ2-1

cdr3_nt: TGCGCCAGCAGCCAAGCGGGTCTTTGGAATGAGCAGTTCTTC
cdr3_aa: CASSQAGLWNEQFF
v_call: TRBV4-1
clone_size: -
d_call: -
j_call: TRBJ2-1

cdr3_nt: TGTGCCAGCAGGGCCTGGGACAGCCGCTATGGCTACACCTTC
cdr3_aa: CASRAWDSRYGYTF
v_call: TRBV2
clone_size: -
d_call: TRBD1
j_call: TRBJ1-2

cdr3_nt: TGTGCCAGTAGTAAAGACAGAGTGAACACTGAAGCTTTCTTT
cdr3_aa: CASSKDRVNTEAFF
v_call: TRBV19
clone_size: -
d_call: -
j_call: TRBJ1-1

cdr3_nt: TGTGCCAGCAGCTGGCCCCCTGGGAACACCGGGGAGCTGTTTTTT
cdr3_aa: CASSWPPGNTGELFF
v_call: TRBV5-4
clone_size: -
d_call: -
j_call: TRBJ2-2

cdr3_nt: TGTGCCAGCAGCCCGACAGGGGGTAATCAGCCCCAGCATTTT
cdr3_aa: CASSPTGGNQPQHF
v_call: TRBV11-2
clone_size: -
d_call: TRBD1
j_call: TRBJ1-5

cdr3_nt: TGTGCCAGCAGCCTGACTAGCGGGCCATCCTACGAGCAGTACTTC
cdr3_aa: CASSLTSGPSYEQYF
v_call: TRBV7-3
clone_size: -
d_call: TRBD2
j_call: TRBJ2-7

cdr3_nt: TGCAGCGCCGGGAGGGGCGCGGGCGGGAGTGGTACGCAGTATTTT
cdr3_aa: CSAGRGAGGSGTQYF
v_call: TRBV29-1
clone_size: few
d_call: TRBD2
j_call: TRBJ2-3

cdr3_nt: TGTGCCATCAGTGAGTCTTGGGAAGAGACCCAGTACTTC
cdr3_aa: CAISESWEETQYF
v_call: TRBV10-3
clone_size: -
d_call: -
j_call: TRBJ2-5

cdr3_nt: TGCGCCAGCAGCCAAGGGAGCCGCCCCCGAGTCGAAGAGCAGTTCTTC
cdr3_aa: CASSQGSRPRVEEQFF
v_call: TRBV4-1
clone_size: -
d_call: -
j_call: TRBJ2-1

cdr3_nt: TGTGCCAGCTCACCGGGGGCGGGGTCGCTCAACCCCTACGAGCAGTACTTC
cdr3_aa: CASSPGAGSLNPYEQYF
v_call: TRBV18
clone_size: -
d_call: -
j_call: TRBJ2-7

cdr3_nt: TGTGCCAGCAGCGCCGGGACACTGGGAAACACCATATATTTT
cdr3_aa: CASSAGTLGNTIYF
v_call: TRBV6-1
clone_size: -
d_call: -
j_call: TRBJ1-3

cdr3_nt: TGTGCCAGCAGCCCCACAGTCGGCTATGGCTACACCTTC
cdr3_aa: CASSPTVGYGYTF
v_call: TRBV7-2
clone_size: -
d_call: -
j_call: TRBJ1-2

cdr3_nt: TGTGCCAGCAGTGAGGAAGTCTGGGGCGGCTACACCTTC
cdr3_aa: CASSEEVWGGYTF
v_call: TRBV6-4
clone_size: once
d_call: -
j_call: TRBJ1-2

cdr3_nt: TGTGCCAGCTCAACCCGATCGGAAAACTATGGCTACACCTTC
cdr3_aa: CASSTRSENYGYTF
v_call: TRBV18
clone_size: -
d_call: -
j_call: TRBJ1-2

cdr3_nt: TGCAGCGTTGGGCAGGACAGTCTATACAATGAGCAGTTCTTC
cdr3_aa: CSVGQDSLYNEQFF
v_call: TRBV29-1
clone_size: -
d_call: -
j_call: TRBJ2-1

cdr3_nt: TGTGCCTGGAGTGCCAGTTCGGGGGCTAATGAAAAACTGTTTTTT
cdr3_aa: CAWSASSGANEKLFF
v_call: TRBV30
clone_size: -
d_call: -
j_call: TRBJ1-4

cdr3_nt: TGTGCCAGCAGTTCCCTCAGGTACGAGCAGTACTTC
cdr3_aa: CASSSLRYEQYF
v_call: TRBV28
clone_size: -
d_call: -
j_call: TRBJ2-7

cdr3_nt: TGTGCCAGCAGTGACCCCAGGACCGTACAGTTCTTC
cdr3_aa: CASSDPRTVQFF
v_call: TRBV2
clone_size: once
d_call: -
j_call: TRBJ2-1

cdr3_nt: TGCGCCAGCAGGCCAGGGGGACAGGGGGCCGATGAGCAGTTCTTC
cdr3_aa: CASRPGGQGADEQFF
v_call: TRBV5-1
clone_size: -
d_call: TRBD1
j_call: TRBJ2-1

cdr3_nt: TGTGCCAGTAGATGGACAGGGACCGGGGAGCTGTTTTTT
cdr3_aa: CASRWTGTGELFF
v_call: TRBV19
clone_size: -
d_call: TRBD1
j_call: TRBJ2-2

cdr3_nt: TGCGCCAGCAGCTGGACAGGGACTGAAAAACTGTTTTTT
cdr3_aa: CASSWTGTEKLFF
v_call: TRBV5-1
clone_size: few
d_call: TRBD1
j_call: TRBJ1-4

cdr3_nt: TGTGCCAGCAGCCAAGACGGGCAGTCCTACGAGCAGTACTTC
cdr3_aa: CASSQDGQSYEQYF
v_call: TRBV4-2
clone_size: -
d_call: -
j_call: TRBJ2-7

cdr3_nt: TGCGCCAGCGGAGCGGGGGGGGTGGAAGAGACCCAGTACTTC
cdr3_aa: CASGAGGVEETQYF
v_call: TRBV5-1
clone_size: -
d_call: TRBD2
j_call: TRBJ2-5

cdr3_nt: TGTGCCAGCAGCTTAAGCGGCAGCCCAAACTATGGCTACACCTTC
cdr3_aa: CASSLSGSPNYGYTF
v_call: TRBV7-9
clone_size: once
d_call: -
j_call: TRBJ1-2

cdr3_nt: TGTGCCAGCAGCTTAGGTGACCGGGGGGCTGAAGCTTTCTTT
cdr3_aa: CASSLGDRGAEAFF
v_call: TRBV7-3
clone_size: few
d_call: -
j_call: TRBJ1-1

cdr3_nt: TGTGCCAGCAGCCCACCTGGGGGGACCCAGTACTTC
cdr3_aa: CASSPPGGTQYF
v_call: TRBV7-3
clone_size: -
d_call: -
j_call: TRBJ2-5

cdr3_nt: TGCGCCAGCAGCTTGGTGGGACCGACCTACGAGCAGTACTTC
cdr3_aa: CASSLVGPTYEQYF
v_call: TRBV5-1
clone_size: -
d_call: -
j_call: TRBJ2-7

cdr3_nt: TGTGCCAGCAGTGAACAGACAGGGGGAACTATGGGCTACACCTTC
cdr3_aa: CASSEQTGGTMGYTF
v_call: TRBV2
clone_size: -
d_call: TRBD1
j_call: TRBJ1-2

cdr3_nt: TGTGCCAGCAGCTCGTCACAGGGGAATGGCTACACCTTC
cdr3_aa: CASSSSQGNGYTF
v_call: TRBV7-3
clone_size: -
d_call: TRBD1
j_call: TRBJ1-2

cdr3_nt: TGTGCCAGCACCGGGACACTCACAGATACGCAGTATTTT
cdr3_aa: CASTGTLTDTQYF
v_call: TRBV6-5
clone_size: -
d_call: -
j_call: TRBJ2-3